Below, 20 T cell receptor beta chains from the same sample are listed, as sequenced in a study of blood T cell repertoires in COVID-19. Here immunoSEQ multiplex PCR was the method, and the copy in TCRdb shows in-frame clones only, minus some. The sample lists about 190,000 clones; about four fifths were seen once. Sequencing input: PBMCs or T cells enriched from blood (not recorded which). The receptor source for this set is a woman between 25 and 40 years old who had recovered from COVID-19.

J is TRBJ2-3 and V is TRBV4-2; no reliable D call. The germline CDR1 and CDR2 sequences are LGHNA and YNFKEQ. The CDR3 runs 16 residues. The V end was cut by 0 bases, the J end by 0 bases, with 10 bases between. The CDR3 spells CASSQDWAASTDTQYF. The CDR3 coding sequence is TGTGCCAGCAGCCAAGATTGGGCTGCTAGCACAGATACGCAGTATTTT.

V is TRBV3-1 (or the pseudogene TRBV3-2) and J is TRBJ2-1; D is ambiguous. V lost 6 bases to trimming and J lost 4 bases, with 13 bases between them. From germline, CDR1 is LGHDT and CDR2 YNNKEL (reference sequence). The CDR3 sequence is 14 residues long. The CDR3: CASRKARSYNEQFF. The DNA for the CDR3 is TGTGCCAGCAGAAAAGCTAGAAGTTACAATGAGCAGTTCTTC.

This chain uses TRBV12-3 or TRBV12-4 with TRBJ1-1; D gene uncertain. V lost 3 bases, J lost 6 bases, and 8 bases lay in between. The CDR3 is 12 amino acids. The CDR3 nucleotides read TGTGCCAGCAGTTTCGCGGTCTCTGAAGCTTTCTTT. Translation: CASSFAVSEAFF.

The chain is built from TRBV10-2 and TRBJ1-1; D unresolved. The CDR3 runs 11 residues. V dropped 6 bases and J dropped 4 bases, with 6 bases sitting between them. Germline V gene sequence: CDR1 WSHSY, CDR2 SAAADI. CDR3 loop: CASSSVTEAFF. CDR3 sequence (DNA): TGCGCCAGCAGCTCCGTCACTGAAGCTTTCTTT.

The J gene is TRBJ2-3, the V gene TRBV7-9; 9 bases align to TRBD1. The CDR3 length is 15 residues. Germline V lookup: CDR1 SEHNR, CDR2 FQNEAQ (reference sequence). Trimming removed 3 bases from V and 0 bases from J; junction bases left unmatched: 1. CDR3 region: CASSLGTGSTDTQYF. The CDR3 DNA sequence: TGTGCCAGCAGCTTGGGGACAGGGAGCACAGATACGCAGTATTTT.

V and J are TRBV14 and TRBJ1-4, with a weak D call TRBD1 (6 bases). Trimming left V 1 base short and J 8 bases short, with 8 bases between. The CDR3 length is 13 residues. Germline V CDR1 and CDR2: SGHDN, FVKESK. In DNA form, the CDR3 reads TGTGCCAGCAGCCAAGTGGGGGCGGAAAAACTGTTTTTT. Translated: CASSQVGAEKLFF.

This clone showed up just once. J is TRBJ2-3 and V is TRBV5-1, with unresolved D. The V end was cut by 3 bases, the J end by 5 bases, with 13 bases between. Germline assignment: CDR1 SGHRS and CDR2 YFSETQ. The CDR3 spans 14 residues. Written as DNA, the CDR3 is TGCGCCAGCAGCTCCCCCTTACTACGAGATACGCAGTATTTT. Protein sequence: CASSSPLLRDTQYF.

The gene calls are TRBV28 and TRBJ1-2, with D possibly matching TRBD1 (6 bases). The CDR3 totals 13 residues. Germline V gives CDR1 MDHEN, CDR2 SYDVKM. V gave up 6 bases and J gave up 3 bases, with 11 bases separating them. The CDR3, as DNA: TGTGCCAGCAGATCCTCAGGGGACTATGGCTACACCTTC. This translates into CASRSSGDYGYTF.

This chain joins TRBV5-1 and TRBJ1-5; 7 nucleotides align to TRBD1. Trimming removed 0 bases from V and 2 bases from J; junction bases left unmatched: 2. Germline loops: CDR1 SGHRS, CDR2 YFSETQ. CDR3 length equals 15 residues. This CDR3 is CASSLAGGGNQPQHF. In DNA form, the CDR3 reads TGCGCCAGCAGCTTGGCAGGGGGAGGCAATCAGCCCCAGCATTTT.

The CDR3 DNA reads TGCAGCGTGGGACAGGGTAGTCAGCCCCAGCATTTT. Translating it yields CSVGQGSQPQHF. The genes are TRBV29-1 and TRBJ1-5; 9 bases are shared with TRBD1. The germline CDR1 and CDR2 sequences are SQVTM and ANQGSEA. Losses at the gene ends were 6 bases for V and 6 bases for J; bases not matched to a gene: 3. The CDR3 is 12 amino acids.

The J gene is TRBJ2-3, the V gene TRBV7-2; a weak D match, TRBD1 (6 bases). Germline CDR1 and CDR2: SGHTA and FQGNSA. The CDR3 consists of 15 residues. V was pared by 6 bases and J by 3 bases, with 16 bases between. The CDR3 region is CASRNQGSRTDTQYF. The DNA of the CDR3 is TGTGCCAGCAGAAATCAGGGGAGTCGGACAGATACGCAGTATTTT. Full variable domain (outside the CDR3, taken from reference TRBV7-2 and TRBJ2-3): GAGVSQSPSNKVTEKGKDVELRCDPISGHTALYWYRQSLGQGLEFLIYFQGNSAPDKSGLPSDRFSAERTGGSVSTLTIQRTQQEDSAVYLCASRNQGSRTDTQYFGPGTRLTVL.

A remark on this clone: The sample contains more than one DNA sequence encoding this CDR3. This CDR3 is CASSQLSYEQYF. DNA for the CDR3: TGTGCCAGCAGCCAATTATCCTACGAGCAGTACTTC. The chain links TRBV3-1 (or the pseudogene TRBV3-2) to TRBJ2-7, with no clear D. V shed 2 bases and J shed 1 base, with 3 bases lying between them. Germline assignment: CDR1 LGHDT and CDR2 YNNKEL (reference sequence). This CDR3 is 12 amino acids long.

The CDR3 nucleotides are TGTGCAAGTCGCTTTGCGGGGTCCACCTACAATGAGCAGTTCTTC. Translating it yields CASRFAGSTYNEQFF. The chain carries TRBV12-2 and TRBJ2-1; the table's D call of TRBD2 was not tested on the DNA. TRBV12-2 constitutes a pseudogene. The CDR3 runs 15 residues.

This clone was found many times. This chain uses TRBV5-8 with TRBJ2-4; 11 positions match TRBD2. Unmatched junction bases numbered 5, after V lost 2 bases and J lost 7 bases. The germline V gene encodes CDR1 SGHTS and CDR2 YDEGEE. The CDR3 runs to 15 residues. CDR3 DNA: TGTGCCAGCAGCTTCGCCGGGACTAGCGGTAACATTCAGTACTTC. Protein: CASSFAGTSGNIQYF.

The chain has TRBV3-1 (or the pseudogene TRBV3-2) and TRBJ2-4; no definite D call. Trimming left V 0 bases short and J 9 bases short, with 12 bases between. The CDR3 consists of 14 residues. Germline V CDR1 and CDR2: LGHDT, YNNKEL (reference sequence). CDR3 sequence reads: CASSQDPRVPIQYF. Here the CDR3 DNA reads TGTGCCAGCAGCCAAGACCCACGGGTACCCATTCAGTACTTC.

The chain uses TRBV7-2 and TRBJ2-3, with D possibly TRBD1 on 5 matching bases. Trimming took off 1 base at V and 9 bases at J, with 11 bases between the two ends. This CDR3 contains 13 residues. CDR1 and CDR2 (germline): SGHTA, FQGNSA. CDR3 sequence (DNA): TGTGCCAGCAGCTTAGTCGCAGGGCGGACGCAGTATTTT. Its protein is CASSLVAGRTQYF. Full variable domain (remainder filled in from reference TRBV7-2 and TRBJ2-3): GAGVSQSPSNKVTEKGKDVELRCDPISGHTALYWYRQSLGQGLEFLIYFQGNSAPDKSGLPSDRFSAERTGGSVSTLTIQRTQQEDSAVYLCASSLVAGRTQYFGPGTRLTVL.

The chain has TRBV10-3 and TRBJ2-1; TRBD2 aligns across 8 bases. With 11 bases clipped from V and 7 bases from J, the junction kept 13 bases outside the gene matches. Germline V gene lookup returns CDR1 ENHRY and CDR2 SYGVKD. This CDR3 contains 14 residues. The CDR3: CAAAPGLGLNEQFF. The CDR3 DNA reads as TGTGCCGCCGCCCCGGGACTAGGGTTGAATGAGCAGTTCTTC.

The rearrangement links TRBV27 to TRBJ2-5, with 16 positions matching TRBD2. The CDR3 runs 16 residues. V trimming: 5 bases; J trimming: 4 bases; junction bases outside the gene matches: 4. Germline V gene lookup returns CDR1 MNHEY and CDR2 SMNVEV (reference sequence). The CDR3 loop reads CASSPGTSGRVETQYF. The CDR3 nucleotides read TGTGCCAGCAGTCCCGGGACTAGCGGGAGGGTAGAGACCCAGTACTTC.

CDR3 region: CASSLVAGLAKNIQYF. Here the CDR3 DNA reads TGTGCCAGCAGCTTAGTTGCGGGCCTAGCCAAAAACATTCAGTACTTC. This chain connects TRBV7-2 to TRBJ2-4; a weak D match, TRBD2 (5 bases). CDR3 length: 16 residues. The V gene lost 1 base and the J gene lost 0 bases, with 10 bases spanning the gap. Germline V gives CDR1 SGHTA, CDR2 FQGNSA.

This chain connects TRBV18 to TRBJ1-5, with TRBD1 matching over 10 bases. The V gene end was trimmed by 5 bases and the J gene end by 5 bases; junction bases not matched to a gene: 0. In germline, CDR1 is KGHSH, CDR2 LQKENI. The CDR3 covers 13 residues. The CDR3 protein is CASSGTGDQPQHF. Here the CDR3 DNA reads TGTGCCAGCTCAGGGACAGGGGATCAGCCCCAGCATTTT.